This is a list of T cell receptor beta chains from one sample in a study of tumor T cells in aggressive B-cell lymphoma. Sequencing used immunoSEQ multiplex PCR; TCRdb keeps in-frame clones, though not all of them. The data hold about 4,600 clones, with more than 65% observed a single time. Sequenced sample: tumor tissue. These receptors came from an adult with diffuse large B cell lymphoma. CDR3s include the opening cysteine and the closing phenylalanine or tryptophan. A D gene is named only where the DNA matches it firmly. Only part of the rows carry a size: once, few, many, or a class if the clone is expanded.

cdr3_length: 14; clone_size: -; v_call: TRBV6-5; j_call: TRBJ2-7; d_call: TRBD2; cdr3_nt: TGTGCCAGCAGTTACTCGGGAGGGTTCTACGAGCAGTACTTC; cdr3_aa: CASSYSGGFYEQYF
cdr3_length: 15; clone_size: -; v_call: TRBV28; j_call: TRBJ2-3; d_call: TRBD1; cdr3_nt: TGTGCCAGGTCGGGCCCTAGGGGGCGCCCAGATACGCAGTATTTT; cdr3_aa: CARSGPRGRPDTQYF
cdr3_length: 13; clone_size: -; v_call: TRBV5-4; j_call: TRBJ1-1; d_call: -; cdr3_nt: TGTGCCAGCACCCTAGAGATGAACACTGAAGCTTTCTTT; cdr3_aa: CASTLEMNTEAFF
cdr3_length: 16; clone_size: -; v_call: TRBV28; j_call: TRBJ1-1; d_call: TRBD1; cdr3_nt: TGTGCCAGCAGTTTTTTGAATGGACAGGGGAAAACTGAAGCTTTCTTT; cdr3_aa: CASSFLNGQGKTEAFF
cdr3_length: 14; clone_size: once; v_call: TRBV27; j_call: TRBJ1-4; d_call: TRBD1; cdr3_nt: TGTGCCAGCAGTCTGGGACAGTTTGGAGAAAAACTGTTTTTT; cdr3_aa: CASSLGQFGEKLFF
cdr3_length: 14; clone_size: few; v_call: TRBV5-1; j_call: TRBJ2-3; d_call: TRBD1; cdr3_nt: TGCGCCAGCAGCGCAGGACAGGGATCAGATACGCAGTATTTT; cdr3_aa: CASSAGQGSDTQYF
cdr3_length: 14; clone_size: -; v_call: TRBV19; j_call: TRBJ1-6; d_call: -; cdr3_nt: TGTGCCAGTAGTCCCAGGGAACGAGGTTCACCCCTCCACTTT; cdr3_aa: CASSPRERGSPLHF
cdr3_length: 17; clone_size: -; v_call: TRBV27; j_call: TRBJ2-1; d_call: TRBD2; cdr3_nt: TGTGCCAGCAGTTCGGGACTAGCGGGAGGGGCATACAATGAGCAGTTCTTC; cdr3_aa: CASSSGLAGGAYNEQFF
cdr3_length: 13; clone_size: once; v_call: TRBV14; j_call: TRBJ1-1; d_call: -; cdr3_nt: TGTGCCAGCAGCCCCTCATGGGGCTCTGAAGCTTTCTTT; cdr3_aa: CASSPSWGSEAFF
cdr3_length: 16; clone_size: -; v_call: TRBV18; j_call: TRBJ1-3; d_call: -; cdr3_nt: TGTGCCAGCTCACCTGGTCCCAGGGGTGGTGGAAACACCATATATTTT; cdr3_aa: CASSPGPRGGGNTIYF
cdr3_length: 16; clone_size: -; v_call: TRBV27; j_call: TRBJ2-2; d_call: -; cdr3_nt: TGTGCCAGCAGTTTGGGGGACTCCCTTTTCCCCGGGGAGCTGTTTTTT; cdr3_aa: CASSLGDSLFPGELFF
cdr3_length: 15; clone_size: -; v_call: TRBV11-3; j_call: TRBJ2-5; d_call: TRBD1; cdr3_nt: TGTGCCAGCAGCTTAGGACAGGGGATCAAAGAGACCCAGTACTTC; cdr3_aa: CASSLGQGIKETQYF
cdr3_length: 15; clone_size: once; v_call: TRBV5-5; j_call: TRBJ2-7; d_call: TRBD2; cdr3_nt: TGTGCCAGCAGCCCGCGGGGGGAGAAGGCCTACGAGCAGTACTTC; cdr3_aa: CASSPRGEKAYEQYF
cdr3_length: 15; clone_size: few; v_call: TRBV7-2; j_call: TRBJ2-6; d_call: -; cdr3_nt: TGTGCCAGCTCCCGTGCAGGGCCTGGGGCCAACGTCCTGACTTTC; cdr3_aa: CASSRAGPGANVLTF
cdr3_length: 15; clone_size: -; v_call: TRBV5-5; j_call: TRBJ2-7; d_call: -; cdr3_nt: TGTGCCAGCAGCCCCGTGGAGGTGGCGGCCTACGAGCAGTACTTC; cdr3_aa: CASSPVEVAAYEQYF
cdr3_length: 12; clone_size: -; v_call: TRBV30; j_call: TRBJ1-2; d_call: -; cdr3_nt: TGTGCCTTTGAATCAGGGCCTGTTCGCTACACCTTC; cdr3_aa: CAFESGPVRYTF
cdr3_length: 13; clone_size: -; v_call: TRBV27; j_call: TRBJ1-2; d_call: TRBD1; cdr3_nt: TGTGCCAGCAGCTTAGACAGGGGAAGCGGCTACACCTTC; cdr3_aa: CASSLDRGSGYTF
cdr3_length: 16; clone_size: -; v_call: TRBV29-1; j_call: TRBJ2-7; d_call: TRBD2; cdr3_nt: TGCAGCGTTGGGGGAAAAACTAGCGGGATCCGATACGAGCAGTACTTC; cdr3_aa: CSVGGKTSGIRYEQYF
cdr3_length: 14; clone_size: -; v_call: TRBV30; j_call: TRBJ1-3; d_call: -; cdr3_nt: TGTGCCTGGAGTAGGGGGAATGCAGGAAACACCATATATTTT; cdr3_aa: CAWSRGNAGNTIYF
cdr3_length: 16; clone_size: -; v_call: TRBV18; j_call: TRBJ1-1; d_call: -; cdr3_nt: TGTGCCAGCTCACCACCGAGCCAGGGTTCGAACACTGAAGCTTTCTTT; cdr3_aa: CASSPPSQGSNTEAFF
cdr3_length: 13; clone_size: -; v_call: TRBV6-5; j_call: TRBJ1-1; d_call: -; cdr3_nt: TGTGCCAGCAGTTACAGCCTCAACACTGAAGCTTTCTTT; cdr3_aa: CASSYSLNTEAFF
cdr3_length: 15; clone_size: few; v_call: TRBV5-1; j_call: TRBJ2-3; d_call: TRBD2; cdr3_nt: TGCGCCAGCAGCTTGACTAGCGGGGGGGCAGATACGCAGTATTTT; cdr3_aa: CASSLTSGGADTQYF
cdr3_length: 17; clone_size: -; v_call: TRBV4-1; j_call: TRBJ1-6; d_call: TRBD1; cdr3_nt: TGCGCCAGCAGCCAGGGACAGGGGAGCTCCTATAATTCACCCCTCCACTTT; cdr3_aa: CASSQGQGSSYNSPLHF
cdr3_length: 15; clone_size: few; v_call: TRBV23-1; j_call: TRBJ1-5; d_call: TRBD1; cdr3_nt: TGCGCCAGCAGTCATGGGACAGGGACGGATCAGCCCCAGCATTTT; cdr3_aa: CASSHGTGTDQPQHF
cdr3_length: 15; clone_size: -; v_call: TRBV5-1; j_call: TRBJ1-5; d_call: -; cdr3_nt: TGCGCCAGCAGCCCCCGGGGAGAATGGAATCAGCCCCAGCATTTT; cdr3_aa: CASSPRGEWNQPQHF
cdr3_length: 15; clone_size: -; v_call: TRBV27; j_call: TRBJ2-5; d_call: -; cdr3_nt: TGTGCCAGCAGAACCAAATTCGGGGTACAAGAGACCCAGTACTTC; cdr3_aa: CASRTKFGVQETQYF
cdr3_length: 20; clone_size: -; v_call: TRBV28; j_call: TRBJ1-1; d_call: TRBD1; cdr3_nt: TGTGCCAGCAGTTTATGGGGGTTGGGGACAGGTCGGACCAGAAATACTGAAGCTTTCTTT; cdr3_aa: CASSLWGLGTGRTRNTEAFF
cdr3_length: 13; clone_size: -; v_call: TRBV28; j_call: TRBJ2-7; d_call: -; cdr3_nt: TGTGCCAGCAGCCGTGGTGGGGCCAGCGAGCAGTACTTC; cdr3_aa: CASSRGGASEQYF
cdr3_length: 19; clone_size: -; v_call: TRBV18; j_call: TRBJ1-3; d_call: -; cdr3_nt: TGTGCCAGCTCACCTTTGACAGGTGCAAATAGGGACGCTGGAAACACCATATATTTT; cdr3_aa: CASSPLTGANRDAGNTIYF
cdr3_length: 14; clone_size: few; v_call: TRBV29-1; j_call: TRBJ1-2; d_call: -; cdr3_nt: TGCAGCGTTGCTATGAGCGTTTCTAACTATGGCTACACCTTC; cdr3_aa: CSVAMSVSNYGYTF